Below, 32 T cell receptor beta chains from the same sample are listed, as sequenced in a study of human T cells and chemical hapten exposure (dated by TCRdb to about 2021). Receptors were amplified or captured by RACE. Sequenced on a NextSeq 500. TCRdb took the public reads, trimmed them with fastp at Q25, ran MiXCR for clone calling and kept in-frame beta chains. Rows with one shared CDR3 protein collapse into an entry with the most common genes and DNA. The sample table shows more than 85,000 distinct CDR3 sequences, and 9% to 9.5% are seen once. Clones ranked in the top ten supply approximately 3% of the sample. The time point label, read with the paper, signifies: patch test 2, 6 weeks after DPC sensitization. The intended sense of this specimen's treatment or condition label: therapeutic diphenylcyclopropenone sensitization with weekly scalp DPC. The sample in question was whole blood, obtained in connection with sensitization to the hapten diphenylcyclopropenone (DPC). All receptors come from a woman aged 40 to 50 with alopecia areata. Some clones in this sample may be carry-over from other donors' samples.

Comments on this clonotype: Being one base from a much bigger clone, this may be a read error. The chain employs TRBV6-5 and TRBJ1-4, with D tentatively TRBD1 (5 bases). The CDR3 spans 14 residues. CDR1 and CDR2 (germline): MNHEY, SVGAGI. The CDR3 reads CASSYGGGSEKLSF. The CDR3 DNA sequence: TGTGCCAGCAGTTACGGGGGGGGTAGTGAAAAACTGTCTTTT.

V gene TRBV5-1 combines with J gene TRBJ2-2; D might be TRBD2 (5 bases). The CDR3 is 16 amino acids. CDR1 and CDR2 from the germline V gene are SGHRS and YFSETQ. V was pared by 2 bases and J by 0 bases, with 11 bases between. CDR3 coding DNA: TGCGCCAGCAGCTTAGGCGCGGGCGCGAACACCGGGGAGCTGTTTTTT. It yields the protein CASSLGAGANTGELFF.

Only one count was recorded for this clonotype. This may stem from a read error, because a much larger clone lies one nucleotide away. The chain is built from TRBV14 and TRBJ2-1, with 12 nucleotides matching TRBD2. J gave up 9 bases and V 2 bases, and 5 bases lay outside the gene matches. The CDR3 contains 15 residues. Germline V gene data show CDR1 as SGHDN and CDR2 as FVKESK. CDR3 in DNA: TGTGCCAGCAGCCAACTAGCGGGGGGGCTCATTGAGCAGTTCTTC. As protein: CASSQLAGGLIEQFF. The full variable domain, with the rest looked up from reference TRBV14 and TRBJ2-1, is EAGVTQFPSHSVIEKGQTVTLRCDPISGHDNLYWYRRVMGKEIKFLLHFVKESKQDESGMPNNRFLAERTGGTYSTLKVQPAELEDSGVYFCASSQLAGGLIEQFFGPGTRLTVL.

Ten or more counts support this clonotype. The rearrangement links TRBV10-2 to TRBJ2-7, with 9 bases aligning to TRBD1. The length of the CDR3 is 16 residues. CDR1 WSHSY and CDR2 SAAADI come from the germline V gene. J lost 7 bases, V lost 2 bases, and 12 bases had no gene match. The CDR3 sequence: CASSEPGQGPTGEQYF. The CDR3 DNA follows: TGCGCCAGCAGTGAGCCGGGACAGGGTCCCACTGGGGAGCAGTACTTC.

The gene calls are TRBV7-9 and TRBJ2-1; the D is unclear. Germline V lookup: CDR1 SEHNR, CDR2 FQNEAQ (reference sequence). V shed 4 bases and J shed 5 bases, with 9 bases lying between them. CDR3 size: 13 residues. CDR3 amino acids: CASSSFKHNEQFF. In nucleotides, the CDR3 is TGTGCCAGCAGCTCCTTTAAGCACAATGAGCAGTTCTTC.

This clonotype was counted between two and nine times. This rearrangement joins TRBV11-2 to TRBJ2-2; D unresolved. CDR3 length: 12 amino acids. V gave up 5 bases and J gave up 7 bases, with 8 bases separating them. Germline CDR1 reads SGHAT; CDR2 reads FQNNGV. The CDR3 sequence: CASSPLGGELFF. The DNA for the CDR3 is TGTGCCAGCAGCCCACTGGGCGGGGAGCTGTTTTTT.

This clonotype was detected ten times or more. The rearrangement links TRBV24-1 to TRBJ1-2; D remains ambiguous. Trimming pared 4 bases from V and 4 bases from J, leaving 6 bases between. CDR1 and CDR2 (germline): KGHDR, SFDVKD. This CDR3 spans 12 amino acids. The CDR3 DNA reads TGTGCCACCAGTGAGCGGGGCTATGGCTACACCTTC. Its translation is CATSERGYGYTF.

This clonotype appeared many times. The chain is built from TRBV5-1 and TRBJ2-1, with TRBD1 matching over 7 bases. This CDR3 spans 14 amino acids. V was clipped by 2 bases and J by 4 bases; unmatched bases: 3. Germline assignment: CDR1 SGHRS and CDR2 YFSETQ. The CDR3: CASSFRQGYNEQFF. The CDR3 nucleotides read TGCGCCAGCAGCTTCAGACAGGGTTACAATGAGCAGTTCTTC. Full variable domain (outside the CDR3, taken from reference TRBV5-1 and TRBJ2-1): KAGVTQTPRYLIKTRGQQVTLSCSPISGHRSVSWYQQTPGQGLQFLFEYFSETQRNKGNFPGRFSGRQFSNSRSEMNVSTLELGDSALYLCASSFRQGYNEQFFGPGTRLTVL.

The V and J genes are TRBV6-1 and TRBJ1-1; 7 nucleotides line up with TRBD1. The CDR3 spans 13 residues. CDR1 and CDR2 (germline): MNHNS, SASEGT. J gave up 7 bases and V 5 bases, and 7 bases lay outside the gene matches. The CDR3 sequence: CASSFDRAGEAFF. Here the CDR3 DNA reads TGTGCCAGCAGTTTTGACAGGGCTGGTGAAGCTTTCTTT.

This clonotype was counted at least ten times. The V call is TRBV7-8, the J call TRBJ2-5; 11 positions agree with TRBD1. The CDR3 runs 15 residues. Germline CDR1 is SGHVS and CDR2 is FQNEAQ. The V and J ends lost 1 base and 11 bases, in that order; junction bases with no gene match: 9. DNA for the CDR3: TGTGCCAGCAGCTTAGACTGGACAGGGGGCAGGTCTCAGTACTTC. This codes for CASSLDWTGGRSQYF.

This clonotype was picked up a small number of times. V is TRBV20-1 and J is TRBJ2-3; D is unresolved. The CDR3 runs 9 residues. Germline V CDR1 and CDR2: DFQATT, SNEGSKA (reference sequence). The CDR3 here is CKLGDTQYF. CDR3 coding DNA: TGCAAACTCGGAGATACGCAGTATTTT.

J is TRBJ2-1 and V is TRBV5-5; possible D gene TRBD2, 5 bases. Germline V gives CDR1 SGHKS, CDR2 YYEKEE (reference sequence). V lost 0 bases and J 10 bases, leaving 11 bases between the germline ends. This CDR3 is 13 amino acids long. The CDR3 region is CASSLVLVPEQFF. In DNA, the CDR3 is TGTGCCAGCAGCTTGGTACTAGTCCCAGAGCAGTTCTTC.

This clonotype was detected only a few times. The CDR3 protein is CASSLAVREPRYTF. CDR3 in DNA: TGTGCCAGCAGCTTGGCGGTCAGGGAACCCCGCTACACCTTC. The chain carries TRBV5-6 and TRBJ1-2, with D possibly TRBD1 on 5 matching bases. The CDR3 loop spans 14 amino acids. Germline lookup yields CDR1 SGHDT and CDR2 YYEEEE. Trimming pared 0 bases from V and 9 bases from J, leaving 15 bases between.

This clonotype was seen repeatedly, ten times or more. The chain has TRBV10-1 and TRBJ2-5, with 10 bases lining up with TRBD1. Germline V CDR1 and CDR2: WNHNN, SYGVQD (reference sequence). The CDR3 runs 17 residues. V trimming: 0 bases; J trimming: 6 bases; junction bases outside the gene matches: 10. For the CDR3, the DNA is TGCGCCAGCAGTGAGTCATTAGACAGGGGGCGAACCCAGACCCAGTACTTC. This codes for CASSESLDRGRTQTQYF.

The J gene is TRBJ1-2, the V gene TRBV27; 9 positions agree with TRBD1. This CDR3 has 17 residues. V shed 0 bases, J shed 4 bases, and the junction held 9 bases outside the gene matches. Looked up from germline, CDR1 is MNHEY and CDR2 is SMNVEV (reference sequence). The CDR3 bases are TGTGCCAGCAGTTTATCTCCGGGACAGGGTTATCGCTATGGCTACACCTTC. It specifies CASSLSPGQGYRYGYTF.

This rearrangement joins TRBV18 to TRBJ1-5, with D perhaps TRBD1 (5 bases). This CDR3 spans 13 amino acids. Trimming took off 4 bases at V and 7 bases at J, with 11 bases between the two ends. Germline V gene data show CDR1 as KGHSH and CDR2 as LQKENI. The CDR3 is CASSQGTGQPQHF. For the CDR3, the DNA is TGTGCCAGCTCACAGGGGACGGGACAGCCCCAGCATTTT. Complete variable domain (other parts from reference TRBV18 and TRBJ1-5): NAGVMQNPRHLVRRRGQEARLRCSPMKGHSHVYWYRQLPEEGLKFMVYLQKENIIDESGMPKERFSAEFPKEGPSILRIQQVVRGDSAAYFCASSQGTGQPQHFGDGTRLSIL.

The chain couples TRBV28 to TRBJ2-1; 8 nucleotides align to TRBD1. Germline loops: CDR1 MDHEN, CDR2 SYDVKM. The ends lost 3 bases at V and 8 bases at J; junction bases unmatched: 18. CDR3 length equals 18 residues. CDR3 nucleotide sequence: TGTGCCAGCAGTTTCCCCTCTTTGGGGCTACCAGGGGGCGATGAGCAGTTCTTC. Residues: CASSFPSLGLPGGDEQFF. The full variable domain, rest sourced from reference TRBV28 and TRBJ2-1, is DVKVTQSSRYLVKRTGEKVFLECVQDMDHENMFWYRQDPGLGLRLIYFSYDVKMKEKGDIPEGYSVSREKKERFSLILESASTNQTSMYLCASSFPSLGLPGGDEQFFGPGTRLTVL.

This clonotype was detected ten times or more. The CDR3 DNA sequence: TGTGCCAGCAGTGTACCGAACTCCTACGAGCAGTACTTC. This encodes CASSVPNSYEQYF. V gene TRBV25-1 combines with J gene TRBJ2-7, with D hard to call. Germline V gene sequence: CDR1 MGHDK, CDR2 SYGVNS. The CDR3 has 13 amino acids. Trimming removed 4 bases from V and 0 bases from J, with 7 bases in between.

This clonotype showed up just a few times. The rearrangement joins TRBV4-1 to TRBJ1-1; D is unresolved. The CDR3 has 12 amino acids. Germline CDR1 MGHRA, CDR2 YSYEKL. The ends were cut back, 6 bases at V and 10 bases at J, with 15 bases in the middle. This CDR3 reads CASRRAAERAFF. The DNA of the CDR3 is TGCGCCAGCAGGAGGGCCGCGGAGAGAGCTTTCTTT.

This clonotype has at least ten counts. This sequence joins TRBV6-2 or TRBV6-3 and TRBJ2-1; D perhaps matches TRBD1 (5 bases). CDR1 and CDR2 (germline): MNHEY, SVGEGT. The CDR3 length is 14 residues. The V end lost 2 bases, the J end lost 2 bases, and 7 bases lay between the germline ends. CDR3 nucleotides: TGTGCCAGCAGTTACGACAGTCCCTACAATGAGCAGTTCTTC. This translates into CASSYDSPYNEQFF.

The table lists this clonotype with a few counts. The chain links TRBV4-2 to TRBJ2-1; D remains unclear. CDR1 LGHNA and CDR2 YNFKEQ come from the germline V gene. Trimming took 0 bases from V and 5 from J, leaving 14 bases between them. CDR3 length equals 16 residues. For the CDR3, the DNA is TGTGCCAGCAGCCAAGAGGCCTACCTGGTGAACAATGAGCAGTTCTTC. Amino acid sequence: CASSQEAYLVNNEQFF.

This clonotype has a count of ten or more. V gene TRBV5-4 combines with J gene TRBJ1-2; 9 nucleotides align to TRBD1. Germline V gene data show CDR1 as SGHNT and CDR2 as YYREEE (reference sequence). J lost 4 bases, V lost 4 bases, and 8 bases had no gene match. This CDR3 region has 15 residues. CDR3 residues: CASSIRQGDGYGYTF. In DNA form, the CDR3 reads TGTGCCAGCAGCATAAGACAGGGGGATGGCTATGGCTACACCTTC.

This clonotype was recorded at least ten times. V usage is TRBV7-2 and J usage is TRBJ2-7; D is ambiguous. This CDR3 has 14 residues. The germline V gene encodes CDR1 SGHTA and CDR2 FQGNSA. The ends were cut back, 4 bases at V and 0 bases at J, with 10 bases in the middle. As DNA, the CDR3 is TGTGCCAGCAGCTCTAGGGTAATCTCCTACGAGCAGTACTTC. It encodes CASSSRVISYEQYF.

This clonotype was detected many times. The chain carries TRBV29-1 and TRBJ2-7; TRBD2 aligns across 8 bases. V lost 3 bases and J lost 7; bases outside the gene matches: 5. Germline V CDR1 and CDR2: SQVTM, ANQGSEA. This CDR3 spans 12 amino acids. For the CDR3, the DNA is TGCAGCGTTGAGGGGACTAGTCTTGAGCAGTACTTC. It encodes CSVEGTSLEQYF.

The chain recombines TRBV7-9 with TRBJ2-1, with D perhaps matching TRBD2 (5 bases). This CDR3 is built from 13 residues. Germline assignment: CDR1 SEHNR and CDR2 FQNEAQ (reference sequence). V shed 8 bases and J shed 8 bases, with 16 bases lying between them. In DNA form, the CDR3 reads TGTGCCAGCCAACGGACGGTGAGGGATGAGCAGTTCTTC. The encoded protein is CASQRTVRDEQFF.

The CDR3 DNA reads as TGCAGCGTTGAAGGCGTTAGTTCCTACGAGCAGTACTTC. Translating gives CSVEGVSSYEQYF. The genes are TRBV29-1 and TRBJ2-7, with unresolved D. The CDR3 runs to 13 residues. Between the trimmed V and J ends, which lost 1 base and 1 base, there was a span of 8 bases. Germline V gene lookup returns CDR1 SQVTM and CDR2 ANQGSEA.

This clonotype was seen ten or more times. The V call is TRBV24-1, the J call TRBJ1-1; maybe TRBD1 (6 bases). Trimming removed 7 bases from V and 3 bases from J, with 14 bases in between. CDR3 length equals 14 residues. Germline V gene sequence: CDR1 KGHDR, CDR2 SFDVKD. The CDR3 spells CATRGTGWDTEAFF. The CDR3 region has the DNA TGTGCCACCAGGGGCACAGGGTGGGACACTGAAGCTTTCTTT.

This clonotype was observed a few times. This chain joins TRBV6-2 or TRBV6-3 and TRBJ2-7; no definite D call. The CDR3 is made up of 13 amino acids. The germline V gene has CDR1 MNHEY and CDR2 SVGEGT. V gave up 1 base and J gave up 3 bases, with 7 bases separating them. The CDR3 loop is CASSYLEYYEQYF. CDR3 nucleotide sequence: TGTGCCAGCAGTTACTTAGAGTACTACGAGCAGTACTTC.

This clonotype appeared many times. The J gene is TRBJ1-4, the V gene TRBV7-2; D unresolved. The CDR3 sequence is 15 residues long. V lost 1 base and J lost 7, with 13 bases in between. CDR1 SGHTA and CDR2 FQGNSA come from the germline V gene. Here the CDR3 DNA reads TGTGCCAGCAGCTTAGGGGGTTCCAATAGTGAAAAACTGTTTTTT. Translating gives CASSLGGSNSEKLFF.

This clonotype has a count of ten or more. This chain uses TRBV6-5 with TRBJ2-5, with D perhaps matching TRBD2 (7 bases). CDR1 is MNHEY, CDR2 SVGAGI, per germline. The CDR3 consists of 15 residues. V lost 4 bases, J lost 4 bases, and 16 bases lay in between. CDR3 sequence (DNA): TGTGCCAGCAGTTCTTGGGGGGGGCGAGGAGAGACCCAGTACTTC. Translated: CASSSWGGRGETQYF.

This clonotype was observed a handful of times. J is TRBJ1-2 and V is TRBV4-2, with D perhaps matching TRBD1 (6 bases). Germline V gene lookup returns CDR1 LGHNA and CDR2 YNFKEQ. CDR3 size: 18 residues. Trimming removed 0 bases at V and 0 bases at J, with 17 bases between. CDR3 nucleotides: TGTGCCAGCAGCCAAGATGTGGGGGCCAGGGGACCTAACTATGGCTACACCTTC. Protein product: CASSQDVGARGPNYGYTF.

A few counts support this clonotype. The chain employs TRBV20-1 and TRBJ2-1, with D unclear. The V gene lost 5 bases and the J gene lost 0 bases, with 17 bases spanning the gap. Germline CDR1 and CDR2: DFQATT and SNEGSKA (reference sequence). This CDR3 has 16 residues. CDR3 nucleotides: TGCAGTGCTCCCGCCGGTCGTATGAGCTCCTACAATGAGCAGTTCTTC. It codes for CSAPAGRMSSYNEQFF.